The 10 T cell receptor beta chains reported below all come from one sample, sequenced in a study of human T cells and chemical hapten exposure. TCRdb processed the RACE reads anew with MiXCR; each CDR3 protein has one entry. The sample includes 70,000 to 90,000 distinct CDR3 sequences, less than 11% of them seen just once. Sample time point: patch test 2, 6 weeks after DPC sensitization. Treatment defined: therapeutic diphenylcyclopropenone sensitization with weekly scalp DPC. Sequenced here: whole blood, sampled in connection with sensitization to the hapten diphenylcyclopropenone (DPC). The receptors stem from a woman aged 45 to 65 with alopecia areata. Some clones in this sample may be carry-over from other donors' samples.

This clonotype was counted only a few times. CDR3 coding DNA: TGTGCCAGCAGCAAAGGGACTAGCGGGGAAGGCGCAGATACGCAGTATTTT. It specifies CASSKGTSGEGADTQYF. V is TRBV11-3 and J is TRBJ2-3, with TRBD2 identical over 13 bases. In germline, CDR1 is SGHNT, CDR2 YENEEA. The CDR3 length is 17 residues. Trimming cost V 5 bases and J 4 bases; bases outside gene matches: 9.

This clonotype was seen at least ten times. This chain uses TRBV19 with TRBJ1-2; a possible D gene is TRBD1 (5 bases). The CDR3 has 17 residues. The germline V and J ends were trimmed by 3 bases and 2 bases, with 19 bases remaining between them. Germline CDR1 LNHDA, CDR2 SQIVND (reference sequence). The CDR3 DNA follows: TGTGCCAGTAGTATCATCGGGGCGCGTTACGGGAACTATGGCTACACCTTC. Translation: CASSIIGARYGNYGYTF.

This clonotype was seen repeatedly, ten times or more. This chain links TRBV6-1 with TRBJ1-1, with TRBD1 matching over 12 bases. The germline V gene encodes CDR1 MNHNS and CDR2 SASEGT. The junction had 4 bases not matched to a gene; V was cut back by 3 bases and J by 5 bases. The length of the CDR3 is 15 residues. The CDR3 DNA reads TGTGCCAGCAGTGAGGGACAGGGGGCAGGTACTGAAGCTTTCTTT. Its protein product is CASSEGQGAGTEAFF.

This chain connects TRBV7-8 to TRBJ2-3; no reliable D call. V lost 6 bases, J lost 2 bases, and 12 bases lay in between. The CDR3 spans 14 residues. The V gene's germline CDR1 is SGHVS and CDR2 FQNEAQ. CDR3 region: CASSHPPLTDTQYF. The CDR3 region has the DNA TGTGCCAGCAGTCATCCACCTCTCACAGATACGCAGTATTTT.

The chain links TRBV28 to TRBJ2-3; D unclear. The ends were cut back, 10 bases at V and 2 bases at J, with 10 bases in the middle. CDR3 length: 12 amino acids. Germline CDR1 is MDHEN and CDR2 is SYDVKM. The CDR3 DNA reads as TGTGCCACCGGGTTCGCCACAGATACGCAGTATTTT. Translating gives CATGFATDTQYF.

The table lists this clonotype with many counts. The rearrangement joins TRBV12-3 or TRBV12-4 to TRBJ2-1, with D possibly being TRBD2 (6 bases). Trimming shortened V by 3 bases and J by 4 bases, and 13 bases separated the two germline ends. CDR3 length equals 15 residues. The CDR3 is CASSFGGKDYNEQFF. CDR3 DNA sequence: TGTGCCAGCAGTTTCGGGGGAAAAGATTACAATGAGCAGTTCTTC.

The genes are TRBV7-2 and TRBJ2-7; D is unclear. Between the trimmed V and J ends, which lost 4 bases and 5 bases, there was a span of 18 bases. Germline CDR1 is SGHTA and CDR2 is FQGNSA. This CDR3 spans 15 amino acids. CDR3 sequence (DNA): TGTGCCAGCAGCTACGCCCTTGGGTGGTCGGACGAGCAGTACTTC. Protein sequence: CASSYALGWSDEQYF.

This clonotype was observed a few times. V gene TRBV6-1 combines with J gene TRBJ1-1; D gene ambiguous. The CDR3 runs to 14 residues. Deletions cut 2 bases from V and 8 bases from J, with 15 bases between. Germline values: CDR1 MNHNS, CDR2 SASEGT. The CDR3 spells CASSESSVVPEAFF. The CDR3 DNA reads TGTGCCAGCAGTGAATCCTCTGTGGTCCCAGAAGCTTTCTTT.

Within the sample, this clonotype is medium-sized. The V call is TRBV3-1, the J call TRBJ2-1; perhaps D is TRBD1 or TRBD2 (5 bases each). V lost 4 bases, J lost 6 bases, and 13 bases lay in between. The germline gives CDR1 LGHDT, CDR2 YNNKEL (reference sequence). The CDR3 sequence is 14 residues long. The CDR3 DNA follows: TGTGCCAGCAGCCTTTGGGGGAGAAGCAATGAGCAGTTCTTC. Translation: CASSLWGRSNEQFF.

This clonotype was seen many times. The genes are TRBV2 and TRBJ2-3, with D tentatively TRBD1 or TRBD2 (5 bases each). The germline V gene has CDR1 SNHLY and CDR2 FYNNEI. The CDR3 is 14 amino acids. V was shortened by 6 bases and J by 2 bases, with 12 bases between the two germline ends. The CDR3 bases are TGTGCCAGCAGAGAGAGGGGTAACACAGATACGCAGTATTTT. It encodes CASRERGNTDTQYF. The whole variable domain, remainder taken from reference TRBV2 and TRBJ2-3, is EPEVTQTPSHQVTQMGQEVILRCVPISNHLYFYWYRQILGQKVEFLVSFYNNEISEKSEIFDDQFSVERPDGSNFTLKIRSTKLEDSAMYFCASRERGNTDTQYFGPGTRLTVL.